This T cell receptor beta chain stems from a study of cytomegalovirus exposure and HLA in healthy donors. The PCR made use of 60 Vbeta and 13 Jbeta primers. Assay: immunoSEQ multiplex PCR; the TCRdb copy retains only in-frame clones and omits some. The data show about 140,000 clones, about 80% seen once. The CDR3 sequence is 15 residues long. Trimming cost V 7 bases and J 8 bases; bases outside gene matches: 14. Per the germline V gene, CDR1 is SQVTM and CDR2 is ANQGSEA. V usage is TRBV29-1 and J usage is TRBJ2-1, with 10 nucleotides matching TRBD1. This TCR was sampled from a male donor in good health and CMV-seronegative. The sequencing sample was made of PBMCs. Here the CDR3 DNA reads TGCAGCGCCGCAGCCCGGACAGGGGGGAGCGATGAGCAGTTCTTC. Translation: CSAAARTGGSDEQFF.